This T cell receptor (beta chain) was recovered during a study of regulatory T cells in long-lasting Graves disease. Overall study context: Over 5 years on antithyroid drugs plus positive TSH receptor antibodies marked Graves' disease as persistent.

With iRepertoire HTBI primers and Arm-PCR of CDR3 regions, TCR beta libraries were built. From the multiplex PCR reads, TCRdb called clonotypes with MiXCR, one entry per CDR3 protein. This table holds about 400,000 distinct CDR3 sequences, around 20% found once. This clonotype was seen ten or more times. Its antigen is undetermined. Germline CDR1 is KGHSH and CDR2 is LQKENI. V was cut by 6 bases and J by 3 bases, with 11 bases left in between. The CDR3 runs 13 residues. Study-level findings and limits: Persistent Graves' disease cases displayed lower TCR diversity than newly diagnosed ones. Persistent disease samples used TRBV28, TRBJ1-2 and TRBJ2-5 preferentially.

Time point meaning: persistent/refractory GD, antithyroid drugs over 5 years with positive TRAb. PBMC-derived RNA was used for the TCR library. The collection involved drawing roughly 9.1 milliliters of peripheral blood into EDTA tubes. The receptor's source is a female donor with Graves disease. This specimen was peripheral blood mononuclear cells (PBMCs), taken when the disease was refractory, from a patient treated with antithyroid drugs. V gene TRBV18 combines with J gene TRBJ1-2; D is unresolved. This chain's CDR3 is CASSPIPDYGYTF. Here the CDR3 DNA reads TGTGCCAGCTCGCCTATCCCAGACTATGGCTACACCTTC. Filled out from reference TRBV18 and TRBJ1-2, the complete variable domain reads NAGVMQNPRHLVRRRGQEARLRCSPMKGHSHVYWYRQLPEEGLKFMVYLQKENIIDESGMPKERFSAEFPKEGPSILRIQQVVRGDSAAYFCASSPIPDYGYTFGSGTRLTVV.